The rows below give T cell receptor beta chains drawn from one sample of a study of T cells after yellow fever vaccination. One entry per CDR3 protein, called by TCRdb with MiXCR from the 5' RACE reads. The table lists about 630,000 distinct CDR3 sequences, 10% to 15% of them singletons. Sequenced here: PBMCs, sampled on the day of the yellow fever booster vaccination. These receptors originate from a man aged 30 to 45 who received the YFV17D yellow fever vaccine. CDR3s include the opening cysteine and the closing phenylalanine or tryptophan. Each record gives: V gene, J gene, clone size, D gene, CDR3 DNA, CDR3 protein. D genes are given only for firm matches. Size values are once, few and many counts, or a class for expanded clones, and some rows have none.

TRBV3-1	TRBJ2-7	-	-	TGTGCCAGCAGCCTCTCTCAGCAGAGCTCCTACGAGCAGTACTTC	CASSLSQQSSYEQYF
TRBV25-1	TRBJ2-7	few	-	TGTGCCAGCAGTGAACCAGGGGGGTACGAGCAGTACTTC	CASSEPGGYEQYF
TRBV9	TRBJ2-5	few	-	TGTGCCAGCAGCGTAGAAGTAGGTGAGGAGACCCAGTACTTC	CASSVEVGEETQYF
TRBV23-1	TRBJ2-7	-	TRBD1	TGCGCCAGCAGTCAAACGGTGGACAGGGGGTGTGAGCAGTACTTC	CASSQTVDRGCEQYF
TRBV15	TRBJ2-2	few	-	TGTGCCACCAGCAGAGATCCAGGGCGAGGGACCGGGGAGCTGTTTTTT	CATSRDPGRGTGELFF
TRBV11-2	TRBJ2-1	-	-	TGTGCCAGCAGCTTACGGGGGCAGTACAATGAGCAGTTCTTC	CASSLRGQYNEQFF
TRBV6-2/TRBV6-3	TRBJ2-7	-	-	TGTGCCACCTATGGGGTTCCCGACTCCTACGAGCAGTACTTC	CATYGVPDSYEQYF
TRBV4-1	TRBJ1-3	few	-	TGCGCCAGCAGCCAAAGACCGAACTCTGGAAACACCATATATTTT	CASSQRPNSGNTIYF
TRBV20-1	TRBJ2-4	few	TRBD2	TGCAGTGCTCCGGGACTAGCGGGGGGCATTCAGTACTTC	CSAPGLAGGIQYF
TRBV6-5	TRBJ2-7	few	TRBD1	TGTGCCAGCAGTTACTCGAGAGGGGACAGGGTCTACGAGCAGTACTTC	CASSYSRGDRVYEQYF
TRBV28	TRBJ2-7	few	TRBD2	TGTGCCAGCAGTTTGACTAGCGGGACCACCTCCTACGAGCAGTACTTC	CASSLTSGTTSYEQYF
TRBV5-1	TRBJ2-6	-	-	TGCGCCAGCAGCGACGCCCGGGAACTTCAGAGGGCCAACGTCCTGACTTTC	CASSDARELQRANVLTF
TRBV6-1	TRBJ2-7	-	TRBD1	TGTGCCAGCACCAAGTGGGACAGGGACACCTACGAGCAGTACTTC	CASTKWDRDTYEQYF
TRBV20-1	TRBJ2-1	-	-	TGCAGTGCCAAGGGAGCTCAGTCAGTCGCGGAAGAGCAGTTCTTC	CSAKGAQSVAEEQFF
TRBV6-1	TRBJ1-3	few	TRBD1	TGTGCCAGCAGTGCCCCGGGACAGGGAGAAGACACCATATATTTT	CASSAPGQGEDTIYF
TRBV6-5	TRBJ2-5	-	TRBD1	TGTGCCAGCAGTTCTCACGACAGGGGGCTAGGGGAGACCCAGTACTTC	CASSSHDRGLGETQYF
TRBV7-2	TRBJ1-2	many	-	TGTGCCAGCAGCCCTCCCCAGGGTCGGAACTATGGCTACACCTTC	CASSPPQGRNYGYTF
TRBV12-3/TRBV12-4	TRBJ2-7	-	-	TGTGCCAGCAGCATACAGGGAGGGACCTACGAGCAGTACTTC	CASSIQGGTYEQYF
TRBV4-2	TRBJ2-1	-	-	TGTGCCAGCAGCCAAGACAGGGGATTCTATGAGCAGTTCTTC	CASSQDRGFYEQFF
TRBV19	TRBJ2-2	few	-	TGTGCCAGTAGTCCCTCACAGGGTGTGGGCACCGGGGAGCTGTTTTTT	CASSPSQGVGTGELFF
TRBV20-1	TRBJ2-1	-	-	TGCAGTGCTACAGGGACCGCTGGCCTTTACAATGAGCAGTTCTTC	CSATGTAGLYNEQFF
TRBV20-1	TRBJ2-1	few	TRBD2	TGCAGTGCTAATCTGGCGGGAGCCCTTCTGTTCTACAATGAGCAGTTCTTC	CSANLAGALLFYNEQFF
TRBV5-4	TRBJ2-7	-	TRBD1	TGTGCCAGCAGCCCCCGGAAAGGGACAGGGGATCGCGAGCAGTACTTC	CASSPRKGTGDREQYF
TRBV12-3/TRBV12-4	TRBJ2-7	-	-	TGTGCCAGCAGTTTCCGGAGCGAGCAGTACTTC	CASSFRSEQYF
TRBV12-3/TRBV12-4	TRBJ2-5	few	TRBD2	TGTGCCAGCAGACTAGCGGGAGGTCCCGCGGAGACCCAGTACTTC	CASRLAGGPAETQYF
TRBV7-8	TRBJ2-7	few	-	TGTGCCAGCAGCCGCGTGGGGGGAAGCTCCTACGAGCAGTACTTC	CASSRVGGSSYEQYF
TRBV29-1	TRBJ1-1	-	-	TGCAGCGTTCAGGAGGAGAGTTTGAACACTGAAGCTTTCTTT	CSVQEESLNTEAFF
TRBV30	TRBJ2-6	few	-	TGTGCCTGGAGTCCCATCGACAGGCGCATCTCTGGGGCCAACGTCCTGACTTTC	CAWSPIDRRISGANVLTF
TRBV5-1	TRBJ2-5	-	-	TGCGCCAGCAGCCCCGGTGGGTTTACGGGCCAAGAGACCCAGTACTTC	CASSPGGFTGQETQYF
TRBV20-1	TRBJ1-1	few	-	TGCAGTGCTAGAGATAATTCACCCAAGGGCAACACTGAAGCTTTCTTT	CSARDNSPKGNTEAFF
TRBV11-2	TRBJ2-7	few	TRBD2	TGTGCCAGCAGCTACCCGAAGGGAGGGTCTTCCTACGAGCAGTACTTC	CASSYPKGGSSYEQYF
TRBV6-2/TRBV6-3	TRBJ1-5	few	TRBD1	TGTGCCAGCAACCCCGGACAGGTTAGCAATCAGCCCCAGCATTTT	CASNPGQVSNQPQHF
TRBV5-1	TRBJ2-3	few	TRBD2	TGCGCCAGCAGTTCGCTAGCGGGAGGGCCGACAGATACGCAGTATTTT	CASSSLAGGPTDTQYF
TRBV20-1	TRBJ2-5	few	-	TGCAGTGCTAGGACTAGGGGCCCGGGGTCCCAGTACTTC	CSARTRGPGSQYF
TRBV5-1	TRBJ2-2	-	-	TGCGCCAGCAGCTTGGTATCTGGGGTGTTGACCGGGGAGCTGTTTTTT	CASSLVSGVLTGELFF
TRBV7-2	TRBJ2-2	few	-	TGTGCCAGCAGCTTTGACGGCCTGAACACCGGGGAGCTGTTTTTT	CASSFDGLNTGELFF
TRBV20-1	TRBJ1-3	-	-	TGCAGTGCACCCGGGAATGGAAACACCATATATTTT	CSAPGNGNTIYF
TRBV7-8	TRBJ2-1	few	-	TGTGCCAGCAGCTCCTATGGGGGAGCGAACTCCTACAATGAGCAGTTCTTC	CASSSYGGANSYNEQFF
TRBV19	TRBJ2-5	-	TRBD2	TGTGCCAGTAGTTCATGGACTAGCGCGAATAAAGAGACCCAGTACTTC	CASSSWTSANKETQYF
TRBV27	TRBJ2-3	few	-	TGTGCCAGCAGTTTATCGACTGGTGGGCCCGCCTCAGATACGCAGTATTTT	CASSLSTGGPASDTQYF
TRBV9	TRBJ2-1	few	-	TGTGCCAGCAGCGTTGGGGCGCCGGGCAATGAGCAGTTCTTC	CASSVGAPGNEQFF
TRBV19	TRBJ2-3	few	TRBD2	TGTGCCAGTAGTATATCGGGAGGGCCGCATACGCAGTATTTT	CASSISGGPHTQYF
TRBV4-3	TRBJ2-5	many	-	TGCGCCAGCAGTCACGGGGCGGGGAGACAAGAGACCCAGTACTTC	CASSHGAGRQETQYF
TRBV10-3	TRBJ2-7	many	TRBD1	TGTGCCATCAGTGTCCTCCCGGGACAGAGGGGGGAGCAGTACTTC	CAISVLPGQRGEQYF
TRBV5-1	TRBJ2-5	-	-	TGCGCCAGCAGGACAGGCGGTCAAGAGACCAAGTACTTC	CASRTGGQETKYF
TRBV29-1	TRBJ1-1	few	-	TGCAGCGCTTCCCGGGACCCAAGGTTTGGCACTGAAGCTTTCTTT	CSASRDPRFGTEAFF
TRBV13	TRBJ2-7	-	-	TGTGCCAGCAGCTTTCGCGCCAATACAGACTACGAGCAGTACTTC	CASSFRANTDYEQYF
TRBV10-3	TRBJ2-4	-	-	TGTGCCATCAGTGCATCATTAGCCAAAAACATTCAGTACTTC	CAISASLAKNIQYF
TRBV20-1	TRBJ2-5	-	-	TGCAGTGCTAGAGATCCAGCTGTGAGATTCGGAGAGACCCAGTACTTC	CSARDPAVRFGETQYF
TRBV5-4	TRBJ2-3	few	TRBD2	TGTGCCAGCAGCACTGGGACTAGCGTAATCACAGATACGCAGTATTTT	CASSTGTSVITDTQYF
TRBV24-1	TRBJ2-1	-	-	TGTGCCACCAGTGCCCCCAAGGGGCGGGAAGGGCGCGATGAGCAGTTCTTC	CATSAPKGREGRDEQFF
TRBV7-9	TRBJ2-3	many	-	TGTGCCAGCAGCTCCGATCTGGGACGGATATTCACAGATACGCAGTATTTT	CASSSDLGRIFTDTQYF
TRBV14	TRBJ1-5	-	-	TGTGCCAGCAGCCAAGAAAAGGGCCAGCTTAATCAGCCCCAGCATTTT	CASSQEKGQLNQPQHF
TRBV5-1	TRBJ2-6	many	-	TGCGCCAGCAGCACCGACACCGGGGCCAACGTCCTGACTTTC	CASSTDTGANVLTF
TRBV20-1	TRBJ2-3	-	-	TGCAGTGCTAGAGATTTAGGAGGGGATACGCAGTATTTT	CSARDLGGDTQYF
TRBV10-1	TRBJ2-7	-	-	TGCGCCAGCAGTGGCCCCCGGGACGAGCAGTACTTC	CASSGPRDEQYF